The rows below give T cell receptor beta chains drawn from one sample of a study of beta chain features in type 1 diabetes. The data were produced by immunoSEQ multiplex PCR, yet TCRdb's version contains in-frame clones alone and is incomplete. The sample includes 150,000 or so clones, around 8.3% of them seen just once. The specimen sequenced was central memory CD4+ T cells from blood. Receptor source: a woman aged 18-29 years with type 1 diabetes. Both conserved end residues are part of each CDR3. The D gene is left open where the match is weak. A clone size is listed for some rows: how often the clone was seen (once, few, many), or a class if it is expanded.

v_call	clone_size	j_call	d_call	cdr3_aa	cdr3_nt
TRBV13	few	TRBJ2-7	.	CASSFVKGTYEQYF	TGTGCCAGCAGCTTCGTCAAGGGGACCTACGAGCAGTACTTC
TRBV7-3	few	TRBJ2-3	TRBD1	CASSLTGDRTDTQYF	TGTGCCAGCAGTCTTACAGGGGATCGGACAGATACGCAGTATTTT
TRBV12-5	.	TRBJ2-3	.	CASGFLQGTDTQYF	TGTGCTAGTGGTTTCCTCCAGGGGACAGATACGCAGTATTTT
TRBV7-6	few	TRBJ1-1	.	CASSQGMFTEAFF	TGTGCCAGCAGCCAGGGAATGTTTACTGAAGCTTTCTTT
TRBV7-2	.	TRBJ1-6	TRBD1	CASSSNRGNSPLHF	TGTGCCAGCAGCTCTAACAGGGGAAATTCACCCCTCCACTTT
TRBV2	few	TRBJ1-2	TRBD1	CASSPGQRIYGYTF	TGTGCCAGCAGTCCGGGACAGCGTATCTATGGCTACACCTTC
TRBV18	few	TRBJ2-1	TRBD1	CASSPSDRGSSYNEQFF	TGTGCCAGCTCACCAAGCGACAGGGGAAGCTCCTACAATGAGCAGTTCTTC
TRBV11-2	once	TRBJ1-6	.	CASSLSGSPLHF	TGTGCCAGCAGCTTATCAGGTTCACCCCTCCACTTT
TRBV5-1	many	TRBJ1-1	.	CASSAETGLGTEAFF	TGCGCCAGCAGCGCCGAAACAGGGCTTGGGACTGAAGCTTTCTTT
TRBV7-2	few	TRBJ2-7	TRBD1	CASSDRDRGNYEQYF	TGTGCCAGCAGCGACCGGGACAGGGGGAACTACGAGCAGTACTTC
TRBV30	.	TRBJ2-1	.	CAWRELAGPPYNEQFF	TGTGCCTGGAGGGAGCTTGCAGGGCCCCCCTACAATGAGCAGTTCTTC
TRBV20-1	.	TRBJ2-1	.	CSAKRRGPRVF	TGCAGTGCTAAAAGGAGGGGGCCCCGGGTCTTC
TRBV4-2	.	TRBJ2-7	TRBD2	CASSQDSALAAYEQYF	TGTGCCAGCAGCCAAGATTCGGCGCTAGCGGCCTACGAGCAGTACTTC
TRBV9	few	TRBJ2-1	TRBD2	CASSEAGGPYNEQFF	TGTGCCAGCAGTGAAGCGGGGGGTCCCTACAATGAGCAGTTCTTC
TRBV29-1	few	TRBJ2-7	.	CSVAGSDEQYF	TGCAGCGTTGCGGGGTCGGACGAGCAGTACTTC
TRBV7-9	many	TRBJ2-7	TRBD1	CASSSGTGFDEQYF	TGTGCCAGCAGCTCCGGGACAGGGTTCGACGAGCAGTACTTC
TRBV5-5	few	TRBJ1-2	.	CASSLSAAAQNYGYTF	TGTGCCAGCAGCTTGAGTGCGGCAGCCCAGAACTATGGCTACACCTTC
TRBV10-3	few	TRBJ2-1	.	CAISEPGYNEQFF	TGTGCCATCAGTGAGCCGGGATACAATGAGCAGTTCTTC
TRBV5-1	.	TRBJ2-1	TRBD2	CASSLAGDSYNEQFF	TGCGCCAGCAGTCTAGCGGGAGATTCCTACAATGAGCAGTTCTTC
TRBV25-1	few	TRBJ2-5	TRBD2	CASSELGSGSSYF	TGTGCCAGCAGTGAATTAGGTAGCGGGAGTTCCTACTTC